One sample yielded the 2 T cell receptor beta chains listed below, sequenced in a study of blood T cell dynamics during melanoma immunotherapy. Libraries were prepared by immunoSEQ multiplex PCR; TCRdb keeps only in-frame clonotypes and omits some of them. The sample yields some 15,000 clones, 86% seen once. Time point noted: pre-treatment baseline. The sample was blood, taken from a patient treated with checkpoint blockade. These receptors all come from a human donor with melanoma.

The V call is TRBV19, the J call TRBJ1-2; D uncertain. The CDR3 has 13 amino acids. Germline values: CDR1 LNHDA, CDR2 SQIVND (reference sequence). Trimming removed 3 bases from V and 0 bases from J, with 5 bases in between. The CDR3 spells CASSMVANYGYTF. The CDR3 DNA is TGTGCCAGTAGTATGGTAGCTAACTATGGCTACACCTTC.

This chain joins TRBV4-2 and TRBJ2-3, with TRBD2 matching 10 bases. J gave up 4 bases and V 2 bases, and 6 bases lay outside the gene matches. The CDR3 runs 16 residues. From germline, CDR1 is LGHNA and CDR2 YNFKEQ. The CDR3 sequence is CASSQKSGGGADTQYF. For the CDR3, the DNA is TGTGCCAGCAGCCAAAAAAGCGGGGGGGGTGCAGATACGCAGTATTTT.